The text below deals with one T cell receptor beta chain. With 5 bases removed from V and 9 bases from J, the gap between germline ends came to 17 bases. This CDR3 has 13 amino acids. From germline, CDR1 is LNHDA and CDR2 SQIVND (reference sequence). This entry is derived from a study of OX40 agonist ivuxolimab in advanced cancers. Study information: Earlier treatment with anti-PD-1, anti-PD-L1 or anti-CTLA-4 was permitted, and under 50% had received some.

Sequencing was performed with immunoSEQ multiplex PCR; in TCRdb, only in-frame clones are kept and a portion is missing. This table has tens of thousands of clones, approximately 87% appearing once. This TCR was sampled from an adult with an advanced solid tumor such as melanoma, head and neck, liver or kidney cancer. Material: CD4+ or CD8+ T cells sorted from blood, obtained in a trial of the OX40 agonist ivuxolimab. The genes are TRBV19 and TRBJ2-7; D may be TRBD1 (7 bases). As DNA, the CDR3 is TGTGCCAGTAGTCTTGACAGGGCGGGGAGGCAGTACTTC. It yields the protein CASSLDRAGRQYF.